The rows below give T cell receptor beta chains drawn from one sample of a study of breast tumors, draining lymph nodes, adjacent tissues. Each CDR3 protein gets one entry after TCRdb re-called the multiplex PCR reads with MiXCR. The repertoire holds 83,000 or so distinct CDR3 sequences, with about 20% as singletons. Material for sequencing was axillary lymph node tissue. These receptors were obtained from a female donor with breast cancer. Some clones in this sample may be carry-over from other donors' samples. Each CDR3 is given with its conserved first and last residue. D genes are given only for firm matches. Some rows mark clone size as missing; the rest say once, few, many or name a class of expanded clone.

-	-	TRBV3-1	16	TRBJ2-2	CASSQPGPSDTGELFF	TGTGCCAGCAGCCAACCGGGACCCAGCGACACCGGGGAGCTGTTTTTT
-	-	TRBV12-1	15	TRBJ2-5	CASSFARPNLETQYF	TGTGCCAGCAGCTTTGCGCGGCCTAACCTAGAGACCCAGTACTTC
many	-	TRBV20-1	14	TRBJ2-5	CSALKTGGQETQYF	TGCAGTGCTCTAAAGACAGGTGGCCAGGAGACCCAGTACTTC
many	-	TRBV6-5	17	TRBJ2-6	CASSYSPGIGGANVLTF	TGTGCCAGCAGTTACTCGCCAGGGATCGGGGGGGCCAACGTCCTGACTTTC
-	TRBD2	TRBV5-6	15	TRBJ2-1	CASSLGTSGSLEQFF	TGTGCCAGCAGCTTAGGGACTAGCGGGAGTCTTGAGCAGTTCTTC
-	-	TRBV4-1	18	TRBJ2-1	CASSPVSGDSRSYNEQFF	TGCGCCAGCAGCCCAGTTAGCGGGGACAGCCGCTCCTACAATGAGCAGTTCTTC
many	-	TRBV4-2	14	TRBJ2-5	CASSQDAAQETQYF	TGTGCCAGCAGCCAAGATGCGGCCCAAGAGACCCAGTACTTC
many	TRBD2	TRBV4-2	14	TRBJ2-5	CASSQASGSETQYF	TGTGCCAGCAGCCAAGCTAGCGGGAGTGAGACCCAGTACTTC
many	TRBD2	TRBV5-8	15	TRBJ2-1	CASSARGGSYNEQFF	TGTGCCAGCAGCGCCCGGGGGGGGTCCTACAATGAGCAGTTCTTC
many	TRBD1	TRBV5-1	14	TRBJ1-2	CASRPGTGAGGYTF	TGCGCCAGCAGACCGGGGACAGGGGCGGGTGGCTACACCTTC
many	TRBD1	TRBV10-3	15	TRBJ1-5	CAISQGTGVGQPQHF	TGTGCCATCAGTCAGGGGACAGGGGTGGGTCAGCCCCAGCATTTT
many	-	TRBV11-3	13	TRBJ2-3	CASSLKGADTQYF	TGTGCCAGCAGCTTAAAGGGGGCAGATACGCAGTATTTT
many	TRBD1	TRBV7-8	15	TRBJ1-5	CASSLDPTGAQPQHF	TGTGCCAGCAGCTTAGACCCGACAGGGGCTCAGCCCCAGCATTTT
many	-	TRBV20-1	14	TRBJ2-5	CSARPWTGQETQYF	TGCAGTGCTAGGCCCTGGACCGGCCAAGAGACCCAGTACTTC
many	-	TRBV12-3/TRBV12-4	14	TRBJ1-2	CASSLGGFVRGYTF	TGTGCCAGCAGTTTAGGGGGTTTCGTACGTGGCTACACCTTC
many	-	TRBV7-8	17	TRBJ2-6	CASSPPLRYSGANVLTF	TGTGCCAGCAGCCCCCCCCTCCGTTACTCTGGGGCCAACGTCCTGACTTTC
-	TRBD1	TRBV28	15	TRBJ2-3	CASSLVDRGTDTQYF	TGTGCCAGCAGTTTGGTGGACAGGGGGACAGATACGCAGTATTTT
-	-	TRBV5-8	12	TRBJ2-1	CASSSRANEQFF	TGTGCCAGCAGCTCCAGGGCGAATGAGCAGTTCTTC
many	-	TRBV11-2	15	TRBJ2-7	CASSLGAGAGYEQYF	TGTGCCAGCAGCTTAGGAGCAGGGGCGGGCTACGAGCAGTACTTC
many	TRBD1	TRBV14	16	TRBJ2-2	CASSELGQGPTGELFF	TGTGCCAGCAGCGAACTAGGACAGGGGCCTACCGGGGAGCTGTTTTTT
-	-	TRBV6-5	13	TRBJ2-2	CASSSQGTGELFF	TGTGCCAGCAGTTCGCAGGGCACCGGGGAGCTGTTTTTT
few	-	TRBV6-1	14	TRBJ2-5	CASSRGNGQETQYF	TGTGCCAGCAGTCGGGGGAACGGGCAAGAGACCCAGTACTTC